This T cell receptor (beta chain) originates from a study of CD8 T cells in Susac syndrome. Peripheral blood CD8+ and CD4+ T cells were profiled by TCR beta sequencing. Treatment-naive patients with stable or active relapsing-remitting disease were the multiple sclerosis controls. Random hexamers were used to reverse transcribe about 0.5 to 1 ug of RNA. By means of immunoSEQ multiplex PCR, TCR beta CDR3 spanning 54 Vbeta and 13 Jbeta underwent amplification. MiXCR, run by TCRdb on the immunoSEQ multiplex PCR reads, gives a single entry per CDR3 protein. The data hold more than 95,000 distinct CDR3 sequences, with about 92% observed a single time. The source material was CD4+ T cells from PBMCs. The receptor was derived from a human donor with multiple sclerosis.

In DNA form, the CDR3 reads TGTGCCAGCAGCTTGTTTGGGGGCAGGGCAGATACGCAGTATTTT. This codes for CASSLFGGRADTQYF. The gene calls are TRBV5-6 and TRBJ2-3, with TRBD1 as a possible D gene (6 bases). The CDR3 consists of 15 residues. Deletions cut 1 base from V and 4 bases from J, with 13 bases between. Per germline, CDR1 SGHDT and CDR2 YYEEEE.